A selection of T cell receptor beta chains follows, all from one sample in a study of cytomegalovirus exposure and HLA in healthy donors. Method: immunoSEQ multiplex PCR; TCRdb's copy keeps in-frame clones and lacks some. The sample includes 150,000 to 180,000 clones, 65% to 85% of them seen just once. The sequenced sample consisted of PBMCs. These receptor sequences come from a man younger than 35 in good health and CMV-seronegative. CDR3s include the opening cysteine and the closing phenylalanine or tryptophan. The D gene is left open where the match is weak. A row's size may be missing; if present it is once, few, many or a size class.

cdr3_nt,cdr3_aa,clone_size,d_call,j_call,cdr3_length,v_call
TGTGCCACAGCCTGGGGACTAGCGGGGGGGACACACAATGAGCAGTTCTTC,CATAWGLAGGTHNEQFF,.,TRBD2,TRBJ2-1,17,TRBV4-2
TGTGCCAGCAGCGGACAGTTCTACAATGAGCAGTTCTTC,CASSGQFYNEQFF,.,.,TRBJ2-1,13,TRBV6-5
TGTGCCAGCAGTTACACGGGATGGAGGGGGCCTGAAAAACTGTTTTTT,CASSYTGWRGPEKLFF,.,TRBD1,TRBJ1-4,16,TRBV6-5
TGTGCCAGCAGCCATAGCGGGGGGGCCCCAGATACGCAGTATTTT,CASSHSGGAPDTQYF,.,TRBD2,TRBJ2-3,15,TRBV7-9
TGTGCCAGCAGCTCCGACGGGGGATATGGCTACACCTTC,CASSSDGGYGYTF,.,.,TRBJ1-2,13,TRBV7-2
TGTGCCAGCAGGCCCCTACTGGACTATCGTGGAGGCTACACCTTC,CASRPLLDYRGGYTF,.,.,TRBJ1-2,15,TRBV28
TGTGCCAGCAGCTTAGTGTGGGGGGGCCAGGGGCAGTTCTTC,CASSLVWGGQGQFF,.,.,TRBJ2-1,14,TRBV7-2
TGTGCCAGCAGTCCTCCCATTGCGGATCATCAGCCCCAGCATTTT,CASSPPIADHQPQHF,.,.,TRBJ1-5,15,TRBV2
TGTGCCAGCAGTTACCGACGGCAGCGGGGGGGCGATGAGCAGTTCTTC,CASSYRRQRGGDEQFF,few,TRBD2,TRBJ2-1,16,TRBV6-6
TGTGCCAGCAGCGGGGGGGCCAGCTACAATGAGCAGTTCTTC,CASSGGASYNEQFF,.,TRBD2,TRBJ2-1,14,TRBV6-6
TGTGCCAGCAGCCGAACGGGACAGGGGGCAGATACGCAGTATTTT,CASSRTGQGADTQYF,.,TRBD1,TRBJ2-3,15,TRBV6-5
TGTGCCAGCAGTTGGGCACTTGCTAGCACAGATACGCAGTATTTT,CASSWALASTDTQYF,.,.,TRBJ2-3,15,TRBV6-1
TGTGCCAGCTCCCCCGCGGCGGGGGCCGAGAGTCAGCCCCAGCATTTT,CASSPAAGAESQPQHF,.,.,TRBJ1-5,16,TRBV18
TGTGCCAGCAGCTTATCACAGGGAGAGGTGGAGACCCAGTACTTC,CASSLSQGEVETQYF,.,.,TRBJ2-5,15,TRBV7-9
TGCGCCAGCAGCTTGGGCGGGGTAAGAAGTAATTCACCCCTCCACTTT,CASSLGGVRSNSPLHF,.,.,TRBJ1-6,16,TRBV5-1
TGTGCCAGCAGCCAGGGAGCGGTGCCTCAGGAAGAGACCCAGTACTTC,CASSQGAVPQEETQYF,.,.,TRBJ2-5,16,TRBV4-2
TGTGCCGTCAAGACAGGCGCAGATACGCAGTATTTT,CAVKTGADTQYF,once,.,TRBJ2-3,12,TRBV6-5